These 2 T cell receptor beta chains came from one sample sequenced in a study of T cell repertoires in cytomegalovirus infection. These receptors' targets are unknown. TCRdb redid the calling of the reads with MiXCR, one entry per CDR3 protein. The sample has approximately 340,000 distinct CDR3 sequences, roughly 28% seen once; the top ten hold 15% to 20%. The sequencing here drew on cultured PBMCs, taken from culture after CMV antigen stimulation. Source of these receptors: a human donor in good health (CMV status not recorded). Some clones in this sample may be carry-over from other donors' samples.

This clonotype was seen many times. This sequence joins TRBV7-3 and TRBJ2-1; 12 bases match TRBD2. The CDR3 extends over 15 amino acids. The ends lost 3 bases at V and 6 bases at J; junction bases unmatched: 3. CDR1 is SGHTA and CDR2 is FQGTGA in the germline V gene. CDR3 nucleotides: TGTGCCAGCAGCTTTCTAGCGGGGGGGAGCAATGAGCAGTTCTTC. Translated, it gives CASSFLAGGSNEQFF.

The CDR3 spells CASSQPGLAGTSGGEYNEQFF. Written as DNA, the CDR3 is TGCGCCAGCAGCCAACCCGGACTAGCGGGCACCAGCGGAGGTGAATACAATGAGCAGTTCTTC. This chain joins TRBV4-1 and TRBJ2-1, with 11 positions matching TRBD2. V was pared by 2 bases and J by 4 bases, with 19 bases of the junction left unmatched. This CDR3 region has 21 residues. Germline assignment: CDR1 MGHRA and CDR2 YSYEKL.